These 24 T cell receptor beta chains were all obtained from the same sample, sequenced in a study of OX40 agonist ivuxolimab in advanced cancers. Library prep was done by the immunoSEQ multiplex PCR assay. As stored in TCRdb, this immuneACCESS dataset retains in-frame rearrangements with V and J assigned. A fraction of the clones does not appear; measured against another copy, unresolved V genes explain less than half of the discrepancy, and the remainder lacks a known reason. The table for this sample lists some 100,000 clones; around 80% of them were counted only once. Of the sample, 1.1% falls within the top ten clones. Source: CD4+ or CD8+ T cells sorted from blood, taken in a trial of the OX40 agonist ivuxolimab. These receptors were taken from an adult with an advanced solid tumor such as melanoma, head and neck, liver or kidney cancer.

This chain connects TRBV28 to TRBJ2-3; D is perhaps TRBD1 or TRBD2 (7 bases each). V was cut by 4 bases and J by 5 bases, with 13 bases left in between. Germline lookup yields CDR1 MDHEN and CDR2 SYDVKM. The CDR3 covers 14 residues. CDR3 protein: CASSSTGRGDTQYF. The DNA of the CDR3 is TGTGCCAGCAGTTCGACAGGGAGGGGAGATACGCAGTATTTT.

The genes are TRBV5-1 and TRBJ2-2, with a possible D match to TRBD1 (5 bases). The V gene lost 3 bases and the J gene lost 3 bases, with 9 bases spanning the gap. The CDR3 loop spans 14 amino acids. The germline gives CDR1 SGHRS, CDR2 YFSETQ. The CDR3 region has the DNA TGCGCCAGCAGCTGGCAGGGTGACACCGGGGAGCTGTTTTTT. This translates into CASSWQGDTGELFF.

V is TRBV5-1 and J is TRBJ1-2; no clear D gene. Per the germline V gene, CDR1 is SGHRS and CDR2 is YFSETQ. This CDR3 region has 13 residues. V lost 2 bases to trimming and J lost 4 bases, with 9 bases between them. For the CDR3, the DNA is TGCGCCAGCAGCTTCGACGTTAGCTATGGCTACACCTTC. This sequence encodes CASSFDVSYGYTF.

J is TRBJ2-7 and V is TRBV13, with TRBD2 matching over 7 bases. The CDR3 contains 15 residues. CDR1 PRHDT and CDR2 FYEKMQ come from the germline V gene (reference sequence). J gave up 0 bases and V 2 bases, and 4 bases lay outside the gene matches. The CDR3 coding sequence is TGTGCCAGCAGCTTATTCGGGACTAACTCCTACGAGCAGTACTTC. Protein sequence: CASSLFGTNSYEQYF.

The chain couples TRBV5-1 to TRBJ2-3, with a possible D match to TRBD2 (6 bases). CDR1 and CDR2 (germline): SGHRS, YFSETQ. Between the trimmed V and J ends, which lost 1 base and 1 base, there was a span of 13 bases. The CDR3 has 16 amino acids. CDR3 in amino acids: CASSLRIGGGTDTQYF. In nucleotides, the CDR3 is TGCGCCAGCAGCTTGAGAATCGGGGGAGGCACAGATACGCAGTATTTT.

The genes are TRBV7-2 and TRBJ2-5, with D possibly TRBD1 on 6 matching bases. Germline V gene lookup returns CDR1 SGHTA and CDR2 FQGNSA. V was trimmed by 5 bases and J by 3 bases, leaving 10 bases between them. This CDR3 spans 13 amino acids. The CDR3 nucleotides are TGTGCCAGCAGCCCGGGACACAAAGAGACCCAGTACTTC. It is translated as CASSPGHKETQYF.

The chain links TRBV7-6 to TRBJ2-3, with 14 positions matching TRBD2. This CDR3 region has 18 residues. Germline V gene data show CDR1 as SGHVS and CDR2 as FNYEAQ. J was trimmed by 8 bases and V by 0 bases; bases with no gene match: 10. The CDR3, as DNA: TGTGCCAGCAGCTTAGCGCCCTCGACTAGCGGGGGGGTTGGTACGCAGTATTTT. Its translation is CASSLAPSTSGGVGTQYF.

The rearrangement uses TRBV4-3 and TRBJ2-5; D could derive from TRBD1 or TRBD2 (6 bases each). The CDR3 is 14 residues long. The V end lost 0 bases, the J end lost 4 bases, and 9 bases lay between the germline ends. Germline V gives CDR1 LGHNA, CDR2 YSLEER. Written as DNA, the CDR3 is TGCGCCAGCAGCCAAGACTGGGGGGCAGAGACCCAGTACTTC. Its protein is CASSQDWGAETQYF.

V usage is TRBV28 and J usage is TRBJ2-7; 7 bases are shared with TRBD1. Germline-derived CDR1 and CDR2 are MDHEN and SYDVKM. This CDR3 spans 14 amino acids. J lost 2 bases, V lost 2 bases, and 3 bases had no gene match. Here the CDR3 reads CASSLTGQPYEQYV. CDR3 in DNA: TGTGCCAGCAGTTTAACGGGACAGCCCTACGAGCAGTACGTC.

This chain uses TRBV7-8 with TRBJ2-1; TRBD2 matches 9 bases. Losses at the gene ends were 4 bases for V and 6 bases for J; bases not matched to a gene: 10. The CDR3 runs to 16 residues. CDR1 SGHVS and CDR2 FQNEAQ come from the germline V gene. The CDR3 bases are TGTGCCAGCAGCTCCCCGCGGCCGACTAGCGGCAATGAGCAGTTCTTC. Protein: CASSSPRPTSGNEQFF.

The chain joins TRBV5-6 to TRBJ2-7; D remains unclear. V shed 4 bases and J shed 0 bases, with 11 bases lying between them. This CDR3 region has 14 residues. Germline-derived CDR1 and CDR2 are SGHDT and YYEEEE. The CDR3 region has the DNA TGTGCCAGCAGCCTTGACGGAAGCTCCTACGAGCAGTACGTC. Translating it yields CASSLDGSSYEQYV.

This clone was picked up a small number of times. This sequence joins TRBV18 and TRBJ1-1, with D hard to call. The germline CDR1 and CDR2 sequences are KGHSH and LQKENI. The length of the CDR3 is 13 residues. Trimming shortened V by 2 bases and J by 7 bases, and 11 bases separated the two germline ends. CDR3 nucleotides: TGTGCCAGCTCACCAGAGACGGCAAATGAAGCTTTCTTT. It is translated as CASSPETANEAFF.

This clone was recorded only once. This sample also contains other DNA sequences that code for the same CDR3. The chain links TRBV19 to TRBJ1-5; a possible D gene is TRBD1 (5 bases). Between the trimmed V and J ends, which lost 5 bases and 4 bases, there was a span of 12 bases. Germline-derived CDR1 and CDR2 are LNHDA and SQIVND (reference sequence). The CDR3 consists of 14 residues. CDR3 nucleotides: TGTGCCAGTAGTGCAACCGGGGGAAATCAGCCCCAGCATTTT. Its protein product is CASSATGGNQPQHF.

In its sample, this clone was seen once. CDR3 DNA sequence: TGTGCCAGCAGGGTCTTTAGACAGCCCGTGGGGGGGGAGCTGTTTTTT. This encodes CASRVFRQPVGGELFF. V usage is TRBV28 and J usage is TRBJ2-2, with a weak D call TRBD1 (5 bases). The ends were cut back, 6 bases at V and 8 bases at J, with 22 bases in the middle. This CDR3 has 16 residues. CDR1 and CDR2 (germline): MDHEN, SYDVKM.

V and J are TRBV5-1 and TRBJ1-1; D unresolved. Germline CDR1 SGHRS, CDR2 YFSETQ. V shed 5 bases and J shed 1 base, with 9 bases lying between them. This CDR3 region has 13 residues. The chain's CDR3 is CASRQIQNTEAFF. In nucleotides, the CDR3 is TGCGCCAGCAGGCAGATACAGAACACTGAAGCTTTCTTT.

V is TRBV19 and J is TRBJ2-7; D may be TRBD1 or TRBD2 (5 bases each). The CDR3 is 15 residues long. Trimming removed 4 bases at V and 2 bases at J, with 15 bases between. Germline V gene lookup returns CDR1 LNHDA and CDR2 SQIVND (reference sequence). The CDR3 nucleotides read TGTGCCAGTAGTACGGGACGCCCCGGGGCCTACGAGCAGTACTTC. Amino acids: CASSTGRPGAYEQYF.

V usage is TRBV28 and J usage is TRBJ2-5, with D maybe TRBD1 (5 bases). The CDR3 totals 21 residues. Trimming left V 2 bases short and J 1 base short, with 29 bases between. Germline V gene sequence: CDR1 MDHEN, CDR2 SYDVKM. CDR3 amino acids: CASSLNPLHGRTITVQETQYF. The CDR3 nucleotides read TGTGCCAGCAGTTTAAATCCTCTTCACGGACGGACAATAACGGTCCAAGAGACCCAGTACTTC.

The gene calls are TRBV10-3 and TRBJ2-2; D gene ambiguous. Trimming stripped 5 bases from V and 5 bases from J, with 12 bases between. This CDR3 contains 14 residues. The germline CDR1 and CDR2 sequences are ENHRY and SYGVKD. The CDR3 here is CAISNLDGTGELFF. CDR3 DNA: TGTGCCATCAGTAACTTGGATGGGACCGGGGAGCTGTTTTTT.

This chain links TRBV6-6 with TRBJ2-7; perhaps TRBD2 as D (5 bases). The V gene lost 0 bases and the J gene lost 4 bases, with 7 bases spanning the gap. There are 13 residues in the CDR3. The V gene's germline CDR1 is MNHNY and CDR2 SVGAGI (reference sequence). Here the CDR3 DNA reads TGTGCCAGCAGTTACTCGCGGAGGTACGAGCAGTACTTC. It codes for CASSYSRRYEQYF.

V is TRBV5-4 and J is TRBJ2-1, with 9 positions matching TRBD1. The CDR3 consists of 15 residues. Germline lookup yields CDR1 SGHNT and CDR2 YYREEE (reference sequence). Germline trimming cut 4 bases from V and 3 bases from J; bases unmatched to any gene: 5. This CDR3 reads CASSRDRENYNEQFF. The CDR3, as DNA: TGTGCCAGCAGCCGGGACAGGGAGAACTACAATGAGCAGTTCTTC.

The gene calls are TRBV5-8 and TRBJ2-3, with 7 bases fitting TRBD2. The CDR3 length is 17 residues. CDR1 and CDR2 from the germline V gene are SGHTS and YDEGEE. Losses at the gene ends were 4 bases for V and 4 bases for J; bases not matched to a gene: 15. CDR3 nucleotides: TGTGCCAGCAGCCCTGGGGTGGTGACTAGCTCTGCAGATACGCAGTATTTT. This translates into CASSPGVVTSSADTQYF.

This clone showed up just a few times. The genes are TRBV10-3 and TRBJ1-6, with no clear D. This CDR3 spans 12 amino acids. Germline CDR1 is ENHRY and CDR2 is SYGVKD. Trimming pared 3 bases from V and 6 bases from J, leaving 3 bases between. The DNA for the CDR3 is TGTGCCATCAGTGAAATTAATTCACCCCTCCACTTT. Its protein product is CAISEINSPLHF.

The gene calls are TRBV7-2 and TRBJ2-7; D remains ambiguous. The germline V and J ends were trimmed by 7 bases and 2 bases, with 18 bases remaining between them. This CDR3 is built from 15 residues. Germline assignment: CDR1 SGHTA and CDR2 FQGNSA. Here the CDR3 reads CASTDGPGPTYEQYF. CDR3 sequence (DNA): TGTGCCAGCACGGACGGACCAGGTCCCACCTACGAGCAGTACTTC. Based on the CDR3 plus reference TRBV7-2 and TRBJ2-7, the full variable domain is GAGVSQSPSNKVTEKGKDVELRCDPISGHTALYWYRQSLGQGLEFLIYFQGNSAPDKSGLPSDRFSAERTGGSVSTLTIQRTQQEDSAVYLCASTDGPGPTYEQYFGPGTRLTVT.

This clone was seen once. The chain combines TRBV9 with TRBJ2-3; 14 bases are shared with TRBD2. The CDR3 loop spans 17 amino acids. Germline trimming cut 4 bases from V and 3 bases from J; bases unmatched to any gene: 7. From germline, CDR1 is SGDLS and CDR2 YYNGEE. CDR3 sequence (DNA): TGTGCCAGCAGCCCCCGGGGACTAGCGGGAGTAACAGATACGCAGTATTTT. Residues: CASSPRGLAGVTDTQYF.